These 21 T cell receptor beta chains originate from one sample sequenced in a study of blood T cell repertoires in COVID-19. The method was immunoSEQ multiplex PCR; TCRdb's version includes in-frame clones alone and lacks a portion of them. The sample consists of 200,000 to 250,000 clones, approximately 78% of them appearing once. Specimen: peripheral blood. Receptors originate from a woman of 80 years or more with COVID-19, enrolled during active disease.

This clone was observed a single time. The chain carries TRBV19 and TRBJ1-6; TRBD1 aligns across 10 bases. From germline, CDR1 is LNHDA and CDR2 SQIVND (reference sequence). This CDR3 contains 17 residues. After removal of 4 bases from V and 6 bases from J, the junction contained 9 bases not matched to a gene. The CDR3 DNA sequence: TGTGCCAGTAGTAACAAGGGACAGGGGCTGCCTAATTCACCCCTCCACTTT. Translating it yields CASSNKGQGLPNSPLHF.

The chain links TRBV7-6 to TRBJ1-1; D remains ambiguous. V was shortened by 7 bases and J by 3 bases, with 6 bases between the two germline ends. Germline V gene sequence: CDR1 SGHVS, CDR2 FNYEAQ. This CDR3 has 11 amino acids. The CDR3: CASNRYTEAFF. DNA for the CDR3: TGTGCCAGCAACCGGTACACTGAAGCTTTCTTT.

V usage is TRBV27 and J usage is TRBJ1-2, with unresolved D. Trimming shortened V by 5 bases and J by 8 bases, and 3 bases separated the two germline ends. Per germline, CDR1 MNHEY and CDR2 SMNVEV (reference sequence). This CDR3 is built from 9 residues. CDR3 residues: CASSAGYTF. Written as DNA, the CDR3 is TGTGCCAGCAGTGCGGGCTACACCTTC.

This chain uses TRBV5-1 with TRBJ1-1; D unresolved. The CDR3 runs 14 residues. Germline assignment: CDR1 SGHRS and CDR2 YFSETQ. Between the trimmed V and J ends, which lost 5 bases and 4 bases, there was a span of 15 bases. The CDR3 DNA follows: TGCGCCAGCAGTTTACCTCAGGTGTCCACTGAAGCTTTCTTT. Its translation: CASSLPQVSTEAFF.

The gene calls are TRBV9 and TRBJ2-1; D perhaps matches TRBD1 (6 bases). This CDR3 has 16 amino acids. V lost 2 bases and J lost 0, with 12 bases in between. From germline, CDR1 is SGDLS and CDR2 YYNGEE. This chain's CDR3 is CASSVTGHSSYNEQFF. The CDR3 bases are TGTGCCAGCAGCGTCACGGGACATAGCTCCTACAATGAGCAGTTCTTC.

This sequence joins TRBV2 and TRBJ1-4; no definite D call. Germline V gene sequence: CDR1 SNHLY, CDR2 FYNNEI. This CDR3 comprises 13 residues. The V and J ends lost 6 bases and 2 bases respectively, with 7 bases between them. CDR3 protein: CASRAGTNEKLFF. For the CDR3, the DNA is TGTGCCAGCAGAGCAGGTACTAATGAAAAACTGTTTTTT. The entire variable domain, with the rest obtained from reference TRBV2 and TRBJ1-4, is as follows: EPEVTQTPSHQVTQMGQEVILRCVPISNHLYFYWYRQILGQKVEFLVSFYNNEISEKSEIFDDQFSVERPDGSNFTLKIRSTKLEDSAMYFCASRAGTNEKLFFGSGTQLSVL.

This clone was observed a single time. CDR3 protein: CASSYLRGAGETQYF. The CDR3 bases are TGTGCCAGCAGTTACCTCAGGGGCGCGGGAGAGACCCAGTACTTC. The V and J genes are TRBV6-2 or TRBV6-3 and TRBJ2-5, with D maybe TRBD1 (6 bases). This CDR3 is built from 15 residues. Germline V CDR1 and CDR2: MNHEY, SVGEGT. V was trimmed by 2 bases and J by 4 bases, leaving 14 bases between them.

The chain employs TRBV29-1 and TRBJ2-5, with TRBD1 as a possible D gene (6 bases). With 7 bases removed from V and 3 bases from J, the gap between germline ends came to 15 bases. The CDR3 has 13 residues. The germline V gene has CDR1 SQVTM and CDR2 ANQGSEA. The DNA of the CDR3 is TGCAGCGCTCTCAGTGCAGGGGAAGAGACCCAGTACTTC. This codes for CSALSAGEETQYF.

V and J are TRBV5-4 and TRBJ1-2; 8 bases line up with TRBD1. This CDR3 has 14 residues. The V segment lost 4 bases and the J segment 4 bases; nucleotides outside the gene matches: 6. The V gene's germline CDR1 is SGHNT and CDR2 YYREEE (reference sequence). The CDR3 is CASSPTGEVYGYTF. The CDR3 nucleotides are TGTGCCAGCAGCCCGACAGGGGAGGTCTATGGCTACACCTTC.

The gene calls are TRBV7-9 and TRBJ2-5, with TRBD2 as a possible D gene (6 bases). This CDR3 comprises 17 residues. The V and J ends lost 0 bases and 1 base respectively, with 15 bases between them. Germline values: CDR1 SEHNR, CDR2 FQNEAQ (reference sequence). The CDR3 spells CASSLASGGGPQETQYF. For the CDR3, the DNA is TGTGCCAGCAGCTTAGCGTCTGGGGGAGGCCCCCAAGAGACCCAGTACTTC. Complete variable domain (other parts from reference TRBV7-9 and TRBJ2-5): DTGVSQNPRHKITKRGQNVTFRCDPISEHNRLYWYRQTLGQGPEFLTYFQNEAQLEKSRLLSDRFSAERPKGSFSTLEIQRTEQGDSAMYLCASSLASGGGPQETQYFGPGTRLLVL.

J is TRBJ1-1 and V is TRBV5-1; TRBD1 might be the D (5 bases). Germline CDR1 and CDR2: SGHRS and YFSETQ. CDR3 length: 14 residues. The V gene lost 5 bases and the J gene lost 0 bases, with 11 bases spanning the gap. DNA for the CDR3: TGCGCCAGCAGGACAGCTCCTATGAACACTGAAGCTTTCTTT. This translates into CASRTAPMNTEAFF.

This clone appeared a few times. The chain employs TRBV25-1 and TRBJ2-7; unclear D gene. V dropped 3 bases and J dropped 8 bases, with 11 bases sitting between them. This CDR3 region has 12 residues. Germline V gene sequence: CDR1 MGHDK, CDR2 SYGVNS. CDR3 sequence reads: CASSDVRGKQYF. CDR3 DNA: TGTGCCAGCAGTGACGTACGTGGCAAGCAGTACTTC.

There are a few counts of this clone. The chain's CDR3 is CATSGRGSGGRETQYF. CDR3 DNA: TGTGCCACCAGCGGAAGAGGTAGCGGGGGCCGAGAGACCCAGTACTTC. The J gene is TRBJ2-5, the V gene TRBV15; the match to TRBD2 covers 9 bases. The CDR3 length is 16 residues. The trim removed 5 bases at V and 4 bases at J, leaving 11 bases unmatched. In germline, CDR1 is LNHNV, CDR2 YYDKDF (reference sequence).

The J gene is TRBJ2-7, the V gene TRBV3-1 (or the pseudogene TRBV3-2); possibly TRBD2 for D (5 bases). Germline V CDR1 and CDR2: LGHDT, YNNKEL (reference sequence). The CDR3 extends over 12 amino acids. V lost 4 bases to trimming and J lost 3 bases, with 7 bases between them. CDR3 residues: CASSRTSYEQYF. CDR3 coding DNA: TGTGCCAGCAGCCGTACTAGCTACGAGCAGTACTTC.

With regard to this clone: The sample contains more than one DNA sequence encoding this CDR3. The CDR3 DNA follows: TGCGCCAGCAGCTTGGTTAGCGGGAGCTCCTACGAGCAGTACTTC. Translation gives CASSLVSGSSYEQYF. The chain carries TRBV5-1 and TRBJ2-7; 9 nucleotides line up with TRBD2. V was pared by 0 bases and J by 0 bases, with 1 base of the junction left unmatched. The CDR3 is 15 amino acids. The germline V gene has CDR1 SGHRS and CDR2 YFSETQ.

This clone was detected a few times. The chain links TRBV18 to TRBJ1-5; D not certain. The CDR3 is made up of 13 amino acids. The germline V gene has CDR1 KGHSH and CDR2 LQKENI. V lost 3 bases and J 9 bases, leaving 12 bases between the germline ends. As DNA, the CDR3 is TGTGCCAGCTCACCTCGCGAAAGCGGGCCCCAGCATTTT. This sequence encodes CASSPRESGPQHF.

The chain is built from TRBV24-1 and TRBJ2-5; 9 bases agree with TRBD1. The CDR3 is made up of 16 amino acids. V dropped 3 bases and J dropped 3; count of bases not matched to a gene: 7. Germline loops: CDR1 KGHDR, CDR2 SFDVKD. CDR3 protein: CATSDHTGTGKETQYF. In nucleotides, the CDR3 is TGTGCCACCAGTGATCATACCGGGACAGGGAAAGAGACCCAGTACTTC.

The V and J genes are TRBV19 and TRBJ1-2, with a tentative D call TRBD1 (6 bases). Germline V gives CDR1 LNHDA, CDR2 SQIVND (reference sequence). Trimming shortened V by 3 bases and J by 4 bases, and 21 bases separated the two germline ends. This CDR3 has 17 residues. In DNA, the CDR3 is TGTGCCAGTAGTATTGGGCAGGGGTCTCGATTTGGCTATGGCTACACCTTC. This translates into CASSIGQGSRFGYGYTF.

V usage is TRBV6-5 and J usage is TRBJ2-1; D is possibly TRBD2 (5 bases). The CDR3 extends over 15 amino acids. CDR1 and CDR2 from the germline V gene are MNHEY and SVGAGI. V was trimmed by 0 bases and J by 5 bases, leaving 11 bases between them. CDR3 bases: TGTGCCAGCAGTTACTCGACCCGGGAAAACAATGAGCAGTTCTTC. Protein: CASSYSTRENNEQFF.

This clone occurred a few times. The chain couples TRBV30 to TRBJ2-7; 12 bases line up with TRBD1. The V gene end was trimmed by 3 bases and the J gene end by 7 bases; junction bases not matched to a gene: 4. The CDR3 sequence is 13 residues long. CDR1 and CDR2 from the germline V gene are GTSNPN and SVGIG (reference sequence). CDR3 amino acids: CAWRGQGAREQYF. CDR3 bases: TGTGCCTGGAGGGGACAGGGGGCGCGGGAGCAGTACTTC.

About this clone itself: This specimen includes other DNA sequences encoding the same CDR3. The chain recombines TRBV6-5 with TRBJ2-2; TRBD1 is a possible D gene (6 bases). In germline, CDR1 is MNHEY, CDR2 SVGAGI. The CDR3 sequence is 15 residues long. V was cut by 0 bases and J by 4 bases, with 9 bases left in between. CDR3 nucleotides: TGTGCCAGCAGTTACTCCGCAGGGGTCACCGGGGAGCTGTTTTTT. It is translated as CASSYSAGVTGELFF.